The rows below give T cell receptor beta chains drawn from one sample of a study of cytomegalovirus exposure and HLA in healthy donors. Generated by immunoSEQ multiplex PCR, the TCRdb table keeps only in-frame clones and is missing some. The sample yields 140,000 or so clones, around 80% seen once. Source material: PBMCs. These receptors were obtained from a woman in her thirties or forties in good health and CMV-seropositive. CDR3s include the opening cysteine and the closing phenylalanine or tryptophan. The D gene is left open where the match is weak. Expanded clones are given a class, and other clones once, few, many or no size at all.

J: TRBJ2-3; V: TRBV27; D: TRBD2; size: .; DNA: TGTGCCAGCAGTCGGCCGGGACTAGCGGGAGGGGGAGATACGCAGTATTTT; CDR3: CASSRPGLAGGGDTQYF
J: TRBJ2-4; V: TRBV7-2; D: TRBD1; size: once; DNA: TGTGCCAGCAGCCCCGGGACAGGGGGCACTAGCGGGAACGCCATTCAGTACTTC; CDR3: CASSPGTGGTSGNAIQYF
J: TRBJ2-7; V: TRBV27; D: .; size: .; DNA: TGTGCCAGCAGTTTGTCAGGGGTCGGGATAACCTACGAGCAGTACTTC; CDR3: CASSLSGVGITYEQYF
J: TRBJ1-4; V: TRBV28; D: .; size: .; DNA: TGTGCCAGCAGTTTCGCGGAGACGGCTAATGAAAAACTGTTTTTT; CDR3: CASSFAETANEKLFF
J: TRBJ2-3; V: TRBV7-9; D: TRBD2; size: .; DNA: TGTGCCAGCAGCTCCGGACTAGCGGGGGGGCCGACAGATACGCAGTATTTT; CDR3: CASSSGLAGGPTDTQYF
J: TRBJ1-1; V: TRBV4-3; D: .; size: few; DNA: TGCGCCAGCAGCCAAGATCGGGCGGGGTCTGAAGCTTTCTTT; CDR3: CASSQDRAGSEAFF
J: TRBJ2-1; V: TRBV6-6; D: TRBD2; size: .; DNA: TGTGCCAGCAGACTAGCGGGAGATGCCTACAATGAGCAGTTCTTC; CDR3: CASRLAGDAYNEQFF
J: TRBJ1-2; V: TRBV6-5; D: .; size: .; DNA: TGTGCCAGCAGCCTCAGTTCGTCCTATGGCTACACCTTC; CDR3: CASSLSSSYGYTF
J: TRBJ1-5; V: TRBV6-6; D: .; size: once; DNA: TGTGCCAGCAGTAGGACACCCCCGAATCAGCCCCAGCATTTT; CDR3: CASSRTPPNQPQHF
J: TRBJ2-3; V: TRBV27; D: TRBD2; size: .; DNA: TGTGCCAGCAGTTTACGGGGGGGGGCTCCAGATACGCAGTATTTT; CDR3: CASSLRGGAPDTQYF
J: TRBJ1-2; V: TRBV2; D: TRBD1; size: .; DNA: TGTGCCAGCAGTGGGACAGGCTTAGGCAACTATGGCTACACCTTC; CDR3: CASSGTGLGNYGYTF
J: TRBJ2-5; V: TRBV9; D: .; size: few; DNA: TGTGCCAGCAGCGTAGGGGGCGGGGTCCAAGAGACCCAGTACTTC; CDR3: CASSVGGGVQETQYF
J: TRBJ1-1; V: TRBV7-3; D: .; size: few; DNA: TGTGCCAGCAGCTTAAGTACGGGTGGGACTGAAGCTTTCTTT; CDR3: CASSLSTGGTEAFF
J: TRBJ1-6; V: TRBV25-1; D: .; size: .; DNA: TGTGCCAGCAGTGGGGTAGGGGGTTTCGGTACTTCACCCCTCCACTTT; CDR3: CASSGVGGFGTSPLHF
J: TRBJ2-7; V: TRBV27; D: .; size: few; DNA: TGTGCCAGCAGATCACAGGCTGGCGAGCAGTACTTC; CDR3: CASRSQAGEQYF
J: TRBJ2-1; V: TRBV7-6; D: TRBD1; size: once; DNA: TGTGCCAGCAGCCCGGACAGGTCAGGCTACAATGAGCAGTTCTTC; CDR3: CASSPDRSGYNEQFF
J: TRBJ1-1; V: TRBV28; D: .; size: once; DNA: TGTGCCAGCAGTTTATTAGGTGCTTTCGGGGACACTGAAGCTTTCTTT; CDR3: CASSLLGAFGDTEAFF
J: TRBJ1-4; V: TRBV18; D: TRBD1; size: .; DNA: TGTGCCAGCTCACCACCGGGACAGGGGGGACCTAATGAAAAACTGTTTTTT; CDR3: CASSPPGQGGPNEKLFF
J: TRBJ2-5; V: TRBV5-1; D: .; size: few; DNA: TGCGCCAGCAGCCCAGGGCCCCAGGCAGGAGAGACCCAGTACTTC; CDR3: CASSPGPQAGETQYF
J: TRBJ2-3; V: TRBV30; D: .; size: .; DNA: TGTGCCTGGAGTGGCGGGGCCCCTAGCACAGATACGCAGTATTTT; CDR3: CAWSGGAPSTDTQYF
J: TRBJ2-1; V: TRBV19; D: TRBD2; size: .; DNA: TGTGCCAGTAGCCCTAGCGGGGGGGCATACAATGAGCAGTTCTTC; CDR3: CASSPSGGAYNEQFF
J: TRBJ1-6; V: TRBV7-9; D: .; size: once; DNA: TGTGCCAGCAGCTACCCACAGGGTAATAATTCACCCCTCCACTTT; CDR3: CASSYPQGNNSPLHF
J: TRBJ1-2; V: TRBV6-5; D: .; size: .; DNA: TGTGCCAGCAGTTTACAGGGATCGGGTGGCTACACCTTC; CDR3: CASSLQGSGGYTF
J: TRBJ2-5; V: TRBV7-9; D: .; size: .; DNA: TGTTCCAGCAGCTTGGTGGAGGAGACCCAGTACTTC; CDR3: CSSSLVEETQYF
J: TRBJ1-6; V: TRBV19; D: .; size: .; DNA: TGTGCCAGTAGTATAGTCGGGGTTTCCGATTCACCCCTCCACTTT; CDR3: CASSIVGVSDSPLHF
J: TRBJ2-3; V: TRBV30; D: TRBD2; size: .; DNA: TGTGCCTGGAGACCACCCATGGGGGCGGGGGGGCCCACAAATACGCAGTATTTT; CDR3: CAWRPPMGAGGPTNTQYF
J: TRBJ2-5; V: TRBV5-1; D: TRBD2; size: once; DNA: TGCGCCAGCAGCCCCGGGGTAGCGGGCGCCCAAGAGACCCAGTACTTC; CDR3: CASSPGVAGAQETQYF
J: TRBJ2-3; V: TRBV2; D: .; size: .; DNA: TGTGCCAGCACCAGGGACGCGGGGCACGTAAGGGAGACGGGTACGCAGTATTTT; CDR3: CASTRDAGHVRETGTQYF
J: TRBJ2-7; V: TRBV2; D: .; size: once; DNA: TGTGCCAGCAGTGAAGCGCTTTCGGGTGAGCAGTACTTC; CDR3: CASSEALSGEQYF
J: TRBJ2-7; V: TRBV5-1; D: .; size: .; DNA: TGCGCCAGCAGCTTGGACGGGGGGCCGCGGGAGCAGTACTTC; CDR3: CASSLDGGPREQYF
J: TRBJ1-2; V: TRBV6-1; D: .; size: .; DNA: TGTGCCAGCAGTGTGACAGTTAACTATGGCTACACCTTC; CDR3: CASSVTVNYGYTF
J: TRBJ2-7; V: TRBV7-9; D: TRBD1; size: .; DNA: TGTTCCAGCAGCGCACGGACAGGGGGCGAATCCTACGAGCAGTACTTC; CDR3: CSSSARTGGESYEQYF
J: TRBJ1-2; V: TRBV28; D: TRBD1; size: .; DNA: TGTGCCAGCAGTTTATACAGGGGGCAAATTAATGGCTACACCTTC; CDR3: CASSLYRGQINGYTF
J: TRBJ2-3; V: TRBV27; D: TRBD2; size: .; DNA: TGTGCCAGCATGGAAAGCGGGGGCCTAAGCACAGATACGCAGTATTTT; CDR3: CASMESGGLSTDTQYF
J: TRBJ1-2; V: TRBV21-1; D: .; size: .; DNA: TGTGCCAGCAGCAGTTTGGAGTACAGGGTACACTTATATGGCTACACCTTC; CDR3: CASSSLEYRVHLYGYTF
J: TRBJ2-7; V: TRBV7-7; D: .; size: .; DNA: TGTGCTAGCATCAAACGCCCCAAGCGCTTCGTCTACGAGCAGTACTTC; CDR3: CASIKRPKRFVYEQYF
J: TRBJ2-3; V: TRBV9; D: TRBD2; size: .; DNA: TGTGCCAGCAGCGTAGATCTCGGGAGGGCCGGAGATACGCAGTATTTT; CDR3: CASSVDLGRAGDTQYF
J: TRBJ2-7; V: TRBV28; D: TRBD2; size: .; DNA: TGTGCCAGCAGTCCAAGACTAGCGGTAGCCTACGAGCAGTACTTC; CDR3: CASSPRLAVAYEQYF
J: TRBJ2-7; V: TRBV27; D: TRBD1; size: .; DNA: TGTGCCAGCATGAGAGGGACAGGGGGCAGGTACGAGCAGTACTTC; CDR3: CASMRGTGGRYEQYF
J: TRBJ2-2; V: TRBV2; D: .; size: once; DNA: TGTGCCAGCAGTTCTCGGGGAGGAGGGTCTAGGGCCGGGGAGCTGTTTTTT; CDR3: CASSSRGGGSRAGELFF
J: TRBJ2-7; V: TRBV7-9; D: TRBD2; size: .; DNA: TGTGCCAGCAGCCCAAGACTAGCGGAGGTGACCTACGAGCAGTACTTC; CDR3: CASSPRLAEVTYEQYF
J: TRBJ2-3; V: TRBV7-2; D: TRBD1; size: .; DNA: TGTGCCAGCAGCTGGACAGGGCTCCGAACAGATACGCAGTATTTT; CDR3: CASSWTGLRTDTQYF
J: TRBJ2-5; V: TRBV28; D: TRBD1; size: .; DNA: TGTGCCAGCAGTTTCCCTGGACAGGGAAAGACCCAGTACTTC; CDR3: CASSFPGQGKTQYF